Included here is one TCR beta chain sequence, with context. The repertoire was sequenced with immunoSEQ multiplex PCR; TCRdb's copy has only in-frame clones and lacks some. The sample holds 10,000 to 15,000 clones, around 76% seen once. V lost 5 bases and J 0 bases, leaving 13 bases between the germline ends. Germline values: CDR1 MNHEY, CDR2 SMNVEV (reference sequence). The CDR3 spans 15 residues. These data come from a study of OX40 agonist ivuxolimab in advanced cancers. The genes are TRBV27 and TRBJ1-1, with no clear D. This specimen was CD4+ or CD8+ T cells sorted from blood, taken in a trial of the OX40 agonist ivuxolimab. This TCR was sampled from an adult with an advanced solid tumor such as melanoma, head and neck, liver or kidney cancer. The CDR3 region has the DNA TGTGCCAGCAGTGGATTCACTCAACTGAACACTGAAGCTTTCTTT. The encoded protein is CASSGFTQLNTEAFF.